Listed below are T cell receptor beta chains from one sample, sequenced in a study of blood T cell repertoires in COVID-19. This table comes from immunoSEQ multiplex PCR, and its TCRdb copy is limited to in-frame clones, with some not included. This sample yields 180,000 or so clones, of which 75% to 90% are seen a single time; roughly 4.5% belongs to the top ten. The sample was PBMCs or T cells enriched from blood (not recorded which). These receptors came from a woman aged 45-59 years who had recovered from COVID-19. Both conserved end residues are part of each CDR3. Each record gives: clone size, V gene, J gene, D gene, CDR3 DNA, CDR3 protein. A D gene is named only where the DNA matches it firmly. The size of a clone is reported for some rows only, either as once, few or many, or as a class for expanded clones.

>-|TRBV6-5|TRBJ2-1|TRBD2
TGTGCCAGCGGGGGACTAGCCTTCCACAATGAGCAGTTCTTC
CASGGLAFHNEQFF
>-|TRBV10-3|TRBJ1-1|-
TGTGCCATCAGTGAGTCTTACGCGAGTGGCACTGAAGCTTTCTTT
CAISESYASGTEAFF
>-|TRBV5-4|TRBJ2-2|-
TGTGCCAGCAGCTTCGACACCGGGGAGCTGTTTTTT
CASSFDTGELFF
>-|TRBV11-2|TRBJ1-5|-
TGTGCCAGCAGCTTAGATGGGGCAGCCTATCAGCCCCAGCATTTT
CASSLDGAAYQPQHF
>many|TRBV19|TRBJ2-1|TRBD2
TGTGCCAGTACGACCGGGACTAGCGGGAGTAGCGCCTACAATGAGCAGTTCTTC
CASTTGTSGSSAYNEQFF
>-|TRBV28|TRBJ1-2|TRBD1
TGTGCCAGCAGGTTATCGGGACAGATCTATGGCTACACCTTC
CASRLSGQIYGYTF
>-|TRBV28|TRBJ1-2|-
TGTGCCAGCAGTTTATCTGGCAGAAACTATGGCTACACCTTC
CASSLSGRNYGYTF
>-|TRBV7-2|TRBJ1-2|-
TGTGCCAGCAGCGTCGCTCTTCAACAAAACTATGGCTACACCTTC
CASSVALQQNYGYTF
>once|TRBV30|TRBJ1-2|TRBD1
TGTGCCTGGGGGGGACAGGGGGTCTATGGCTACACCTTC
CAWGGQGVYGYTF
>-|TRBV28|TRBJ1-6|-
TGTGCCAGCAGACCGATAGACAAAAATTTATCCCCCCTCCACTTT
CASRPIDKNLSPLHF
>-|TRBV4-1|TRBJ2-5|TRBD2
TGCGCCAGCAGCCATGGACTAGTTCGGGAGACCCAGTACTTC
CASSHGLVRETQYF
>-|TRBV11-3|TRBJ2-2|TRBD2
TGTGCCAGCAGCTTAGGAGTAGCGGGGGGGCGCGGCAACACCGGGGAGCTGTTTTTT
CASSLGVAGGRGNTGELFF
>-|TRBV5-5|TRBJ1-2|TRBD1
TGTGCCAGCAGCTTGACGACAGGGGTGGAAGGCTACACCTTC
CASSLTTGVEGYTF
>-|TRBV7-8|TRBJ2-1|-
TGTGCCAGCAGCCCACAGGGCCCCCTTGGGAATGAGCAGTTCTTC
CASSPQGPLGNEQFF
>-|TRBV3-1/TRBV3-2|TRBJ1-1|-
TGTGCCAGCAGCCCTCAGGCCATGAACACTGAAGCTTTCTTT
CASSPQAMNTEAFF
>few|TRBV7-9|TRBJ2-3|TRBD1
TGTGCCAGCAGCTTAGGGACAGGGCTCACAGATACGCAGTATTTT
CASSLGTGLTDTQYF
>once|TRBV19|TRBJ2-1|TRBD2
TGTGCCAGTAGTATTTATAGCGGGAGGGCCGGGAATGAGCAGTTCTTC
CASSIYSGRAGNEQFF
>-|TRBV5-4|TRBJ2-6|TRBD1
TGTGCCAGCAGCTTAACAGGGGGCGCTGGGGCCAACGTCCTGACTTTC
CASSLTGGAGANVLTF
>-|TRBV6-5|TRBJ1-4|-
TGTGCCAGCAGTTACTCCCCCGACCCTCGGAGAGAAAAACTGTTTTTT
CASSYSPDPRREKLFF
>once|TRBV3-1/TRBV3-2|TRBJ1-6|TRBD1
TGTGCCAGCAGCCAAGGGTCAGGGGGCTTGAATTCACCCCTCCACTTT
CASSQGSGGLNSPLHF
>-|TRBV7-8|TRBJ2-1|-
TGTGCCAGCAGCTTAGCTGAGACAGCCCTTTTCGAGTTCTTC
CASSLAETALFEFF
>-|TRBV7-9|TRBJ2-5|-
TGTGCCAGCAGCCTTGACGGACGGGAGATGGAGACCCAGTACTTC
CASSLDGREMETQYF
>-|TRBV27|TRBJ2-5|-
TGTGCCAGCAGTTTTGGACTAACGGAGACCCAGTACTTC
CASSFGLTETQYF
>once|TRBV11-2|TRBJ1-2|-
TGTGCCAGCAGCTTAGGGGCGGGGTATGGCTACACCTTC
CASSLGAGYGYTF
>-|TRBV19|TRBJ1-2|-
TGTGCCAGTAGTATCGGGGGGCCTACCGTGGGAGGCTACACCTTC
CASSIGGPTVGGYTF
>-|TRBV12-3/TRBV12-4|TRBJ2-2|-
TGTGCCAGCAGTTTTTACGGGACCGGGGAGCTGTTTTTT
CASSFYGTGELFF
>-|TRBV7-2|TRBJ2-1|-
TGTGCCAGCAGTTGGGGGCGATACTCCTACAATGAGCAGTTCTTC
CASSWGRYSYNEQFF
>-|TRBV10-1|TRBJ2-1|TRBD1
TGCGCCAGCAGGGCGACAGGGACAGGTGAGCAGTTCTTC
CASRATGTGEQFF
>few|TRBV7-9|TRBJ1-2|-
TGTGCCAGCAGCTTAAACTTGCAGGGGAATGGCTACACCTTC
CASSLNLQGNGYTF
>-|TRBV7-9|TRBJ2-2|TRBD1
TGTGCCAGCAGCCCCGGGACAGCGAACACCGGGGAGCTGTTTTTT
CASSPGTANTGELFF
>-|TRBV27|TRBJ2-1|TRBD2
TGTGCCAGCACAGAGGGGCTAGCGGGTGACAATGAGCAGTTCTTC
CASTEGLAGDNEQFF
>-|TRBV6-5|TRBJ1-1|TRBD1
TGTGCCAGCAGAACTGGGACAGGGGGCGGAACTGAAGCTTTCTTT
CASRTGTGGGTEAFF
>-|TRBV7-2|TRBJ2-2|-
TGTGCCAGCAGCTTAGTGATCAGGCAAATCGCCGGGGAGCTGTTTTTT
CASSLVIRQIAGELFF
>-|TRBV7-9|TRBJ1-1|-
TGTGCCAGCAGCGAGGGAACAGTGAACACTGAAGCTTTCTTT
CASSEGTVNTEAFF
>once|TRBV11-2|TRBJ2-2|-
TGTGCCAGCAGCTTAGGGGTCGCGGGACTTTTCACCGGGGAGCTGTTTTTT
CASSLGVAGLFTGELFF
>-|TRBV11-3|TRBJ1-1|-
TGTGCCAGCAGCGGCCGGGCGGGGACTGAAGCTTTCTTT
CASSGRAGTEAFF
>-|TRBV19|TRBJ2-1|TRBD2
TGTGCCAGTAGTATAGATTCTAGCGGGAGCGGGTACAATGAGCAGTTCTTC
CASSIDSSGSGYNEQFF
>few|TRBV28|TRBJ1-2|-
TGTGCCAGCAGTTCCCTCGTACCACCCGGAGCTGGCTACACCTTC
CASSSLVPPGAGYTF
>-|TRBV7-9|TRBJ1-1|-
TGTGCCAGCAGCACACCACAAGGACAGTCGTTCTACATGAACACTGAAGCTTTCTTT
CASSTPQGQSFYMNTEAFF
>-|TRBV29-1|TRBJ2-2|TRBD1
TGCAGCGGGGACAGGGGTACCGGGGAGCTGTTTTTT
CSGDRGTGELFF
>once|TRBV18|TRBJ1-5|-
TGTGCCAGCTCCACGGGCCCCGGGGATCAGCCCCAGCATTTT
CASSTGPGDQPQHF
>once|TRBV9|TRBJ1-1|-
TGTGCCAGCAGCTCCCGGGCAGGGAATACTGAAGCTTTCTTT
CASSSRAGNTEAFF
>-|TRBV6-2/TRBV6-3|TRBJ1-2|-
TGTGCCAGCACCCCGTCTACCTCCTATGGCTACACCTTC
CASTPSTSYGYTF
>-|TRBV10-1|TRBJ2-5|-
TGCGCCAGCAGTGAGAGAGTGAAAGAGACCCAGTACTTC
CASSERVKETQYF
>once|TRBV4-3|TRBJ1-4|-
TGCGCCAGCAGCCAAGATCTAGGATCCATCGGTGAAAAACTGTTTTTT
CASSQDLGSIGEKLFF
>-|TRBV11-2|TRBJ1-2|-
TGTGCCAGCAGCTTAGTCCTTCGGTATGGCTACACCTTC
CASSLVLRYGYTF
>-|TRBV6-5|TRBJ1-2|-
TGTGCCAGCAGTTACTCGGGGACTGTCTATGGCTACACCTTC
CASSYSGTVYGYTF
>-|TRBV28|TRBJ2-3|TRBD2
TGTGCCAGCAGTTCCCCCGGGGGGGGTAGCACAGATACGCAGTATTTT
CASSSPGGGSTDTQYF
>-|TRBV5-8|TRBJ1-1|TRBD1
TGTGCCAGCAGCTTGAGTTCCGGGACAGGGAACACTGAAGCTTTCTTT
CASSLSSGTGNTEAFF
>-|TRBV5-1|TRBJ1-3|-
TGCGCCAGCAGCTTGAATAACCAGGGCTCTGGAAACACCATATATTTT
CASSLNNQGSGNTIYF
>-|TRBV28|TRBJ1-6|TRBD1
TGTGCCAGCAGTCTGGGGACAGGGCATAGCTCCTATAATTCACCCCTCCACTTT
CASSLGTGHSSYNSPLHF
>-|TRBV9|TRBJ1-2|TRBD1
TGTGCCAGCAGCGTACAGGGGGATTATGGCTACACCTTC
CASSVQGDYGYTF
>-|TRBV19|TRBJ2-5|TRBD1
TGTGCCAGTAGTCCTCGGGGACAGGGCTTGGTGACCCAGTACTTC
CASSPRGQGLVTQYF
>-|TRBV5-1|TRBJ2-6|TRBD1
TGCGCCAGCAGCTCTTCTAGGGACAGGGTTAGGTCTGGGGCCAACGTCCTGACTTTC
CASSSSRDRVRSGANVLTF